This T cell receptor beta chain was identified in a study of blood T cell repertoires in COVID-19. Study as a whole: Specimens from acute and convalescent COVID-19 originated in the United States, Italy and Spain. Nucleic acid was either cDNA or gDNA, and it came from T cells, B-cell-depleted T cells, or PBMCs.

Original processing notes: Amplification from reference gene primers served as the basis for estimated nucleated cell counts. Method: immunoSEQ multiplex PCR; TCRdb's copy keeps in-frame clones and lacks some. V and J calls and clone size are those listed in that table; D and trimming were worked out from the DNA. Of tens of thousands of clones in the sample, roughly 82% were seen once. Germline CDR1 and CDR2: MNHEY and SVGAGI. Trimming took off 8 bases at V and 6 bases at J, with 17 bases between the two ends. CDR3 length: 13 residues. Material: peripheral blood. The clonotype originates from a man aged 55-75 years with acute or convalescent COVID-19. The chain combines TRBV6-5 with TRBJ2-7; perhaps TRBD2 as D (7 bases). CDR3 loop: CASHTPGGGEQYF. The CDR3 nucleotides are TGTGCCAGCCACACACCGGGGGGCGGCGAGCAGTACTTC.